This record concerns one TCR beta chain sequence. Antigen specificity is unknown. RNA transcripts gave rise to amplified TCR beta CDR3 regions. TCR CDR3 underwent first-round RT-PCR with the HTBI primer set. TCRdb re-analysed the multiplex PCR reads in MiXCR, keeping a single row per CDR3 protein. This sample has under 600,000 distinct CDR3 sequences, with approximately 15% found just once. This specimen comes from a study of T cells in Graves' hyperthyroidism and ophthalmopathy. Study findings and constraints: Separation of ophthalmopathy from stable hyperthyroidism was achieved by a 13 V-J model.

The V segment lost 1 base and the J segment 3 bases; nucleotides outside the gene matches: 7. The CDR3 is 15 residues long. Germline V CDR1 and CDR2: DFQATT, SNEGSKA (reference sequence). The clonotype comes from a woman in her 40s with Graves' ophthalmopathy. Specimen: blood. The chain has TRBV20-1 and TRBJ2-7; 9 bases map to TRBD2. This CDR3 is CSARGASGKYYEQYF. The CDR3 region has the DNA TGCAGTGCTAGAGGAGCTAGCGGGAAATACTACGAGCAGTACTTC.